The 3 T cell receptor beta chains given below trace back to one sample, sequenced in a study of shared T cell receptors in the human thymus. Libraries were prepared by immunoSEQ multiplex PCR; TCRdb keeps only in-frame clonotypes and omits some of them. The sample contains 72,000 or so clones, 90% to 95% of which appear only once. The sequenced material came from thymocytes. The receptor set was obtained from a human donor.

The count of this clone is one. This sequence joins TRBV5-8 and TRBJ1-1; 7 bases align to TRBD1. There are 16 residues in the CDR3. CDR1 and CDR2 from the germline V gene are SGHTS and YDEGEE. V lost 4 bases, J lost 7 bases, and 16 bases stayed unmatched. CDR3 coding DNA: TGTGCCAGCAGCCGAGGGACAGCCGATAGGACCTTTGAAGCTTTCTTT. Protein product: CASSRGTADRTFEAFF.

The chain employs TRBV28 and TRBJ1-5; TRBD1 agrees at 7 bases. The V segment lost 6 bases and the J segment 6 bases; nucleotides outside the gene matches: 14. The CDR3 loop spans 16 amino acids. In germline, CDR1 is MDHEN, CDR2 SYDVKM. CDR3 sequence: CASSITRRGRFQPQHF. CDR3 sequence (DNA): TGTGCCAGCAGCATCACGAGAAGGGGGCGGTTTCAGCCCCAGCATTTT.

Written as DNA, the CDR3 is TGTGCCAGCAGCTTAGATAGGGACACCATGTTCTATGGCTACACCTTC. Its protein product is CASSLDRDTMFYGYTF. V and J are TRBV7-2 and TRBJ1-2, with D perhaps matching TRBD1 (6 bases). Looked up from germline, CDR1 is SGHTA and CDR2 is FQGNSA. CDR3 length equals 16 residues. V shed 1 base and J shed 4 bases, with 16 bases lying between them.